This TCR beta chain was observed in a study of blood T cell repertoires in COVID-19. Whole-study context: COVID-19 samples from acute and convalescent phases originated in the United States, Italy and Spain.

TCRdb's table, derived via immunoSEQ multiplex PCR, lists solely in-frame clones and lacks some. The sample has approximately 290,000 clones, around nine tenths seen once; the top ten hold 12%. V shed 0 bases and J 1 base; nucleotides not matched to a gene: 4. The CDR3 runs to 16 residues. Germline V gene sequence: CDR1 LGHNA, CDR2 YNFKEQ. The sequencing sample was made of peripheral blood. The rearrangement links TRBV4-2 to TRBJ1-1; TRBD1 agrees at 8 bases. The sequence was collected from a woman aged 60-75 years with acute or convalescent COVID-19. The CDR3 DNA reads as TGTGCCAGCAGCCAAGAAATACAGGGGGGGAACACTGAAGCTTTCTTT. Protein sequence: CASSQEIQGGNTEAFF.